Shown below are 15 T cell receptor beta chains from a single sample sequenced in a study of T-cell memory formation after mild COVID-19. TCRdb reprocessed the 5' RACE reads via MiXCR and lists one record per CDR3 protein. The sample has about 110,000 distinct CDR3 sequences; about a sixth are singletons. Sequencing was performed on PBMCs or a T cell subset sorted from them (not recorded which). These receptor sequences come from a man aged 18 to 29 who had mild COVID-19 (a few samples of this study predate the infection). Cell type and time point are not known.

This clonotype was detected ten times or more. At one end the junction does not follow the germline gene, possibly because of a read error. This chain connects TRBV7-2 to TRBJ2-5; TRBD1 agrees at 7 bases. Germline V CDR1 and CDR2: SGHTA, FQGNSA. The CDR3 has 14 residues. CDR3 loop: CASSPTGDQETQYF. The CDR3 DNA reads TGTGCCAGCAGCCCCACAGGGGACCAGGAGACCCAGTACTTC.

This clonotype has ten or more counts. V usage is TRBV4-3 and J usage is TRBJ1-5; D ambiguous. The CDR3 extends over 15 amino acids. In germline, CDR1 is LGHNA, CDR2 YSLEER. V was clipped by 0 bases and J by 3 bases, with 9 bases between them. CDR3: CASSQDLATNQPQHF. CDR3 DNA sequence: TGCGCCAGCAGCCAAGATTTGGCCACCAATCAGCCCCAGCATTTT.

This clonotype was seen more than once but under ten times. The rearrangement joins TRBV4-1 to TRBJ1-1; no clear D gene. V gave up 2 bases and J gave up 3 bases, with 16 bases separating them. The CDR3 runs to 16 residues. Per the germline V gene, CDR1 is MGHRA and CDR2 is YSYEKL. The CDR3 nucleotides are TGCGCCAGCAGCCAAATACAAGGGCTCGGGGACACTGAAGCTTTCTTT. Translation: CASSQIQGLGDTEAFF.

The genes are TRBV18 and TRBJ1-1, with 7 bases lining up with TRBD1. The CDR3 totals 14 residues. CDR1 KGHSH and CDR2 LQKENI come from the germline V gene. V was pared by 5 bases and J by 7 bases, with 10 bases of the junction left unmatched. The CDR3 reads CASSSPGTAFEAFF. CDR3 bases: TGTGCCAGCTCATCGCCCGGGACAGCCTTTGAAGCTTTCTTT.

Details on this clonotype: It may be a read error: a sequence one base away is much more abundant. The chain has TRBV7-9 and TRBJ1-5; a possible D gene is TRBD1 (5 bases). The CDR3 spans 12 residues. CDR1 SEHNR and CDR2 FQNEAQ come from the germline V gene (reference sequence). CDR3 bases: TGTGCCAGCAGTTTAGGGGCTCAGCCCCAGCATTTT. Encoded protein: CASSLGAQPQHF.

This clonotype showed up just a few times. The chain recombines TRBV9 with TRBJ2-5; D may correspond to TRBD1 or TRBD2 (5 bases each). There are 14 residues in the CDR3. Per germline, CDR1 SGDLS and CDR2 YYNGEE. V lost 6 bases to trimming and J lost 3 bases, with 15 bases between them. The chain's CDR3 is CASNRVGTEETQYF. In nucleotides, the CDR3 is TGTGCCAGCAACCGCGTAGGGACCGAAGAGACCCAGTACTTC.

The chain joins TRBV4-3 to TRBJ2-7; D is possibly TRBD2 (6 bases). This CDR3 has 14 amino acids. Germline V lookup: CDR1 LGHNA, CDR2 YSLEER. Between the trimmed V and J ends, which lost 1 base and 0 bases, there was a span of 7 bases. For the CDR3, the DNA is TGCGCCAGCAGCCAAGCCGGGGGCTCCTACGAGCAGTACTTC. Its translation is CASSQAGGSYEQYF.

The table lists this clonotype with many counts. The chain is built from TRBV11-2 and TRBJ2-7; TRBD1 is a possible D gene (6 bases). Germline CDR1 SGHAT, CDR2 FQNNGV. The length of the CDR3 is 13 residues. Trimming took 1 base from V and 7 from J, leaving 11 bases between them. This CDR3 reads CASSLVGGEEQYV. CDR3 DNA sequence: TGTGCCAGCAGCTTAGTTGGGGGCGAAGAGCAGTACGTC.

The chain links TRBV5-1 to TRBJ1-2, with D perhaps matching TRBD1 (6 bases). This CDR3 region has 14 residues. Per germline, CDR1 SGHRS and CDR2 YFSETQ. V dropped 0 bases and J dropped 8 bases, with 14 bases sitting between them. CDR3 protein: CASSLGLQGSGYTF. The CDR3 coding sequence is TGCGCCAGCAGCTTGGGTTTACAGGGAAGCGGCTACACCTTC.

This CDR3 reads CATSDGTGTGKNTGELFF. In nucleotides, the CDR3 is TGTGCCACCAGTGATGGGACCGGGACAGGGAAGAACACCGGGGAGCTGTTTTTT. The chain recombines TRBV24-1 with TRBJ2-2, with 9 bases that match TRBD1. The CDR3 loop spans 18 amino acids. Trimming took 3 bases from V and 1 from J; bases not matched to a gene: 8. Germline assignment: CDR1 KGHDR and CDR2 SFDVKD.

This clonotype appeared a few times. The chain joins TRBV20-1 to TRBJ2-1, with 7 positions matching TRBD1. The germline gives CDR1 DFQATT, CDR2 SNEGSKA (reference sequence). The CDR3 contains 14 residues. Trimming cost V 0 bases and J 6 bases; bases outside gene matches: 5. This chain's CDR3 is CSAREGGAGNEQFF. DNA for the CDR3: TGCAGTGCTAGAGAAGGGGGCGCGGGCAATGAGCAGTTCTTC.

The chain links TRBV12-3 or TRBV12-4 to TRBJ2-1; D not certain. Trimming took 6 bases from V and 9 from J, leaving 9 bases between them. This CDR3 has 11 residues. CDR3 loop: CASSAEIEQFF. Written as DNA, the CDR3 is TGTGCCAGCAGCGCCGAAATTGAGCAGTTCTTC.

The CDR3 sequence is CASSLRGASGYTF. The CDR3 DNA sequence: TGTGCCAGCAGTTTACGGGGGGCTAGTGGCTACACCTTC. The chain carries TRBV12-3 or TRBV12-4 and TRBJ1-2; possibly TRBD1 for D (6 bases). V gave up 2 bases and J gave up 7 bases, with 11 bases separating them. The CDR3 extends over 13 amino acids.

A few counts support this clonotype. The V call is TRBV7-2, the J call TRBJ2-1; D is perhaps TRBD1 (5 bases). V was cut by 0 bases and J by 1 base, with 13 bases left in between. The germline V gene encodes CDR1 SGHTA and CDR2 FQGNSA. CDR3 length equals 17 residues. This chain's CDR3 is CASSLAAGAGSYNEQFF. CDR3 DNA: TGTGCCAGCAGCTTAGCGGCTGGAGCAGGGTCCTACAATGAGCAGTTCTTC.

This clonotype has a count of ten or more. The chain combines TRBV9 with TRBJ1-1; unclear D gene. Germline V gives CDR1 SGDLS, CDR2 YYNGEE. V was pared by 3 bases and J by 4 bases, with 13 bases between. This CDR3 contains 14 residues. The CDR3 DNA sequence: TGTGCCAGCAGCGAGACCTTTGGTGGCACTGAAGCTTTCTTT. It is translated as CASSETFGGTEAFF.